These 28 T cell receptor beta chains were sequenced from one sample in a study of cytomegalovirus exposure and HLA in healthy donors. TCRdb's table, derived via immunoSEQ multiplex PCR, lists solely in-frame clones and lacks some. Of 200,000 to 250,000 clones in the sample, 80% to 90% were seen once. The sample taken for sequencing was PBMCs. The receptors were sampled from a woman aged 18-29 years in good health and CMV-seropositive.

The rearrangement links TRBV6-5 to TRBJ2-7; D remains ambiguous. The germline V gene encodes CDR1 MNHEY and CDR2 SVGAGI. The V end lost 7 bases, the J end lost 6 bases, and 16 bases lay between the germline ends. The CDR3 spans 13 residues. Written as DNA, the CDR3 is TGTGCCAGCATGCCGGGTCTTGAGTTCGAGCAGTACTTC. Translating gives CASMPGLEFEQYF.

This sequence joins TRBV7-9 and TRBJ2-7, with D tentatively TRBD1 (5 bases). The CDR3 spans 15 residues. With 4 bases removed from V and 5 bases from J, the gap between germline ends came to 18 bases. Germline V gene sequence: CDR1 SEHNR, CDR2 FQNEAQ (reference sequence). In DNA, the CDR3 is TGTGCCAGCAGCTCGCAGACAGCACTCGAAAACGAGCAGTACTTC. Its translation: CASSSQTALENEQYF.

The V call is TRBV15, the J call TRBJ2-1; D is possibly TRBD2 (5 bases). Trimming cost V 8 bases and J 11 bases, with 22 bases left between them. Germline V gives CDR1 LNHNV, CDR2 YYDKDF (reference sequence). This CDR3 is 14 amino acids long. The CDR3, as DNA: TGTGCCACCCACGGAAGCGGAGAAGTATTTAAGCAGTTCTTC. It translates to CATHGSGEVFKQFF.

The chain employs TRBV4-2 and TRBJ1-5, with 9 bases identical to TRBD1. J lost 7 bases, V lost 1 base, and 8 bases had no gene match. Germline V gives CDR1 LGHNA, CDR2 YNFKEQ. CDR3 length equals 16 residues. The CDR3 DNA is TGTGCCAGCAGCCAAGCGGGACAGGGAATCGGCCAGCCCCAGCATTTT. Protein: CASSQAGQGIGQPQHF.

The chain joins TRBV5-1 to TRBJ2-1; TRBD2 aligns across 8 bases. This CDR3 spans 14 amino acids. Germline CDR1 and CDR2: SGHRS and YFSETQ. The junction had 6 bases not matched to a gene; V was cut back by 6 bases and J by 4 bases. The CDR3 protein is CASTGGGGYNEQFF. The CDR3 bases are TGCGCCAGCACGGGGGGGGGCGGATACAATGAGCAGTTCTTC. Full variable domain (remainder filled in from reference TRBV5-1 and TRBJ2-1): KAGVTQTPRYLIKTRGQQVTLSCSPISGHRSVSWYQQTPGQGLQFLFEYFSETQRNKGNFPGRFSGRQFSNSRSEMNVSTLELGDSALYLCASTGGGGYNEQFFGPGTRLTVL.

V usage is TRBV28 and J usage is TRBJ2-7, with D unresolved. Trimming removed 2 bases from V and 7 bases from J, with 18 bases in between. The CDR3 sequence is 15 residues long. Germline lookup yields CDR1 MDHEN and CDR2 SYDVKM. The CDR3 here is CASSLPMGAVREQYF. CDR3 coding DNA: TGTGCCAGCAGTTTACCGATGGGTGCGGTACGGGAGCAGTACTTC.

The chain has TRBV27 and TRBJ1-5; 8 bases agree with TRBD1. The germline gives CDR1 MNHEY, CDR2 SMNVEV (reference sequence). V dropped 8 bases and J dropped 3; count of bases not matched to a gene: 9. This CDR3 region has 15 residues. CDR3 in DNA: TGTGCCAGCGTTGCGACAGGGGAGGTCAATCAGCCCCAGCATTTT. This translates into CASVATGEVNQPQHF.

V usage is TRBV4-2 and J usage is TRBJ2-7; D may be TRBD2 (5 bases). Deletions cut 4 bases from V and 7 bases from J, with 29 bases between. The CDR3 spans 18 residues. Germline V lookup: CDR1 LGHNA, CDR2 YNFKEQ. CDR3 amino acids: CASSPRKETGLWTGEQYF. As DNA, the CDR3 is TGTGCCAGCAGCCCGCGGAAAGAAACCGGACTCTGGACGGGGGAGCAGTACTTC.

V is TRBV10-2 and J is TRBJ2-3, with 9 bases that match TRBD1. From germline, CDR1 is WSHSY and CDR2 SAAADI. V lost 5 bases, J lost 2 bases, and 11 bases stayed unmatched. The CDR3 covers 17 residues. For the CDR3, the DNA is TGCGCCAGCAGTTTCATTGGACAGGGGAGTTTCACAGATACGCAGTATTTT. This gives the protein CASSFIGQGSFTDTQYF.

The rearrangement links TRBV11-2 to TRBJ1-1, with D unclear. Germline CDR1 is SGHAT and CDR2 is FQNNGV. The CDR3 spans 12 residues. V was shortened by 2 bases and J by 1 base, with 2 bases between the two germline ends. DNA of the CDR3: TGTGCCAGCAGCTTACAGAACACTGAAGCTTTCTTT. It encodes CASSLQNTEAFF.

Remarks on this clone: This specimen includes other DNA sequences encoding the same CDR3. The rearrangement links TRBV6-5 to TRBJ2-7; TRBD2 matches 7 bases. The CDR3 is 14 residues long. CDR1 and CDR2 (germline): MNHEY, SVGAGI. The V and J ends lost 4 bases and 4 bases, in that order; junction bases with no gene match: 7. The CDR3 here is CASSSPSGSYEQYF. As DNA, the CDR3 is TGTGCCAGCAGTTCGCCTAGCGGTTCTTACGAGCAGTACTTC.

The chain is built from TRBV6-1 and TRBJ1-3, with 10 nucleotides matching TRBD1. This CDR3 comprises 14 residues. CDR1 and CDR2 from the germline V gene are MNHNS and SASEGT. The J segment lost 7 bases and the V segment lost 6 bases, leaving 6 bases of the junction unmatched. CDR3: CASRGTGDKNTIYF. CDR3 coding DNA: TGTGCCAGCAGGGGGACAGGGGATAAGAACACCATATATTTT.

This sequence joins TRBV10-1 and TRBJ1-2; 10 bases match TRBD1. The CDR3 runs to 16 residues. Germline trimming cut 5 bases from V and 8 bases from J; bases unmatched to any gene: 14. Germline-derived CDR1 and CDR2 are WNHNN and SYGVQD (reference sequence). The CDR3 coding sequence is TGCGCCAGCAGTCCCGGGACAGGGGCCCTTCTTGAGGGCTACACCTTC. It encodes CASSPGTGALLEGYTF.

This clone was observed a few times. The chain is built from TRBV27 and TRBJ1-2; D is ambiguous. Trimming left V 5 bases short and J 1 base short, with 5 bases between. The CDR3 has 12 amino acids. Per the germline V gene, CDR1 is MNHEY and CDR2 is SMNVEV (reference sequence). CDR3 nucleotides: TGTGCCAGCAGTCCACATAACTATGGCTACACCTTC. Translation: CASSPHNYGYTF.

The V and J genes are TRBV2 and TRBJ1-1, with D unresolved. The ends were cut back, 8 bases at V and 8 bases at J, with 21 bases in the middle. The CDR3 is 14 residues long. Germline V gene sequence: CDR1 SNHLY, CDR2 FYNNEI. CDR3 residues: CASGSGNQNPEAFF. In DNA, the CDR3 is TGTGCCAGCGGGAGCGGCAACCAAAACCCCGAAGCTTTCTTT.

This clone has only one observation. The chain couples TRBV19 to TRBJ1-5; D gene unclear. CDR3 length: 12 residues. CDR1 and CDR2 (germline): LNHDA, SQIVND (reference sequence). V was pared by 5 bases and J by 4 bases, with 6 bases between. CDR3 region: CASSVLNQPQHF. In DNA form, the CDR3 reads TGTGCCAGTAGTGTCCTAAATCAGCCCCAGCATTTT.

Here the CDR3 DNA reads TGTGCCAGCACCCCTTTCGGGACAGGTTATAGCAATCAGCCCCAGCATTTT. It specifies CASTPFGTGYSNQPQHF. The chain uses TRBV28 and TRBJ1-5, with 8 bases fitting TRBD1. With 7 bases clipped from V and 0 bases from J, the junction kept 11 bases outside the gene matches. The germline V gene encodes CDR1 MDHEN and CDR2 SYDVKM. CDR3 length: 17 amino acids.

This clone came up a few times. This chain connects TRBV18 to TRBJ1-1; 7 bases fit TRBD1. The trim removed 4 bases at V and 1 base at J, leaving 9 bases unmatched. Per the germline V gene, CDR1 is KGHSH and CDR2 is LQKENI. The CDR3 spans 16 residues. The CDR3 region has the DNA TGTGCCAGCTCACTAGTAAAGGGGGCGCAGAACACTGAAGCTTTCTTT. Encoded protein: CASSLVKGAQNTEAFF.

The J gene is TRBJ1-3, the V gene TRBV5-1; no firm D call. Between the trimmed V and J ends, which lost 0 bases and 0 bases, there was a span of 10 bases. Germline CDR1 and CDR2: SGHRS and YFSETQ. The CDR3 runs to 16 residues. The CDR3 nucleotides read TGCGCCAGCAGCTTGGCCGGCGCTAGCTCTGGAAACACCATATATTTT. Protein product: CASSLAGASSGNTIYF.

The chain joins TRBV6-5 to TRBJ2-7; 7 bases agree with TRBD2. The CDR3 consists of 15 residues. Trimming removed 4 bases from V and 7 bases from J; junction bases left unmatched: 13. CDR1 MNHEY and CDR2 SVGAGI come from the germline V gene. The CDR3 nucleotides read TGTGCCAGCAGTTTCGTCACGGGGCAAGCGGGGGAGCAGTACTTC. Amino acid sequence: CASSFVTGQAGEQYF.

The chain is built from TRBV7-9 and TRBJ2-2; perhaps TRBD1 as D (5 bases). This CDR3 contains 15 residues. Germline V gene sequence: CDR1 SEHNR, CDR2 FQNEAQ (reference sequence). V dropped 6 bases and J dropped 2 bases, with 13 bases sitting between them. CDR3 in amino acids: CASRYRQQNTGELFF. The CDR3 DNA sequence: TGTGCCAGCAGATATCGACAGCAAAACACCGGGGAGCTGTTTTTT.

This clone has just a few counts. The chain couples TRBV9 to TRBJ1-5; the D is unclear. The CDR3 runs 15 residues. Per the germline V gene, CDR1 is SGDLS and CDR2 is YYNGEE. V gave up 4 bases and J gave up 0 bases, with 11 bases separating them. CDR3 nucleotides: TGTGCCAGCAGCACGCAGGAGGATAGCAATCAGCCCCAGCATTTT. This encodes CASSTQEDSNQPQHF.

The V gene is TRBV29-1, the J gene TRBJ1-2, with D possibly matching TRBD1 (6 bases). Trimming took 1 base from V and 3 from J, leaving 6 bases between them. Germline V gene lookup returns CDR1 SQVTM and CDR2 ANQGSEA. CDR3 length: 12 amino acids. CDR3 amino acids: CSVEGTDYGYTF. In DNA form, the CDR3 reads TGCAGCGTTGAAGGGACAGACTATGGCTACACCTTC.

The CDR3 coding sequence is TGTGCCAGCAGCTTAGGAGCGGGAGGGCTTAATGAGCAGTTCTTC. It specifies CASSLGAGGLNEQFF. The rearrangement uses TRBV11-2 and TRBJ2-1; 10 bases fit TRBD2. The CDR3 length is 15 residues. V was clipped by 1 base and J by 7 bases; unmatched bases: 4. Per the germline V gene, CDR1 is SGHAT and CDR2 is FQNNGV.

The rearrangement uses TRBV7-3 and TRBJ2-7; 10 bases are a match to TRBD1. The V and J ends lost 1 base and 4 bases, in that order; junction bases with no gene match: 7. Germline CDR1 and CDR2: SGHTA and FQGTGA. The CDR3 has 16 residues. The CDR3 sequence is CASSLIVGQGSYEQYF. The CDR3 DNA is TGTGCCAGCAGCTTAATTGTGGGACAGGGGAGTTACGAGCAGTACTTC.

This chain links TRBV27 with TRBJ1-2, with TRBD1 matching 10 bases. The CDR3 loop spans 15 amino acids. Germline V lookup: CDR1 MNHEY, CDR2 SMNVEV (reference sequence). V lost 5 bases and J lost 8; bases outside the gene matches: 11. CDR3 sequence reads: CASSPTIGTGVGYTF. As DNA, the CDR3 is TGTGCCAGCAGTCCAACAATCGGGACAGGGGTAGGCTACACCTTC.

There are a few counts of this clone. The chain recombines TRBV6-4 with TRBJ2-3; 7 bases agree with TRBD2. The germline CDR1 and CDR2 sequences are MRHNA and SNTAGT. Losses at the gene ends were 2 bases for V and 4 bases for J; bases not matched to a gene: 3. CDR3 length equals 14 residues. CDR3 sequence: CASSDGGGPDTQYF. The CDR3 DNA is TGTGCCAGCAGTGACGGGGGAGGGCCAGATACGCAGTATTTT.

V gene TRBV11-2 combines with J gene TRBJ2-2; TRBD1 agrees at 7 bases. Trimming at V came to 3 bases and at J to 1 base, leaving 2 bases not matched to a gene. Germline CDR1 is SGHAT and CDR2 is FQNNGV. CDR3 length equals 15 residues. CDR3 sequence (DNA): TGTGCCAGCAGCTTTCGACAGGGGAACACCGGGGAGCTGTTTTTT. The encoded protein is CASSFRQGNTGELFF.